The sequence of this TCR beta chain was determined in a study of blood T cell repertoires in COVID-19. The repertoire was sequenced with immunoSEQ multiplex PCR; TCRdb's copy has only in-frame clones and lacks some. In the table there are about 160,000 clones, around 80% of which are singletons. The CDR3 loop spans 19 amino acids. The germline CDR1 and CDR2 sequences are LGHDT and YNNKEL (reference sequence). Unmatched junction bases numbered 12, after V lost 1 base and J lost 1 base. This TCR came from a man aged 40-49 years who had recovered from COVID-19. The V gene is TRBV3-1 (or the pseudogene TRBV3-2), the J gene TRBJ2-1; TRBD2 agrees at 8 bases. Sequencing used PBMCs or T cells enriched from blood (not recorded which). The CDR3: CASSQAGGLSKVSYNEQFF. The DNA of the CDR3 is TGTGCCAGCAGCCAAGCGGGGGGGTTATCAAAAGTGTCCTACAATGAGCAGTTCTTC.